Sequencing of this T cell receptor (beta chain) was carried out in a study of PD-1 blockade in mismatch repair-deficient tumors listed by TCRdb under 2017. As for the study more broadly: Between late 2013 and 2016, the trial enrolled roughly 80 consecutive patients with some twelve types of mismatch repair-deficient cancer, all of whom had received prior treatment and were progressing. Tumor-associated T cell clones in the peripheral blood of patients responding to PD-1 blockade were tracked using deep sequencing of TCR CDR3 regions. Results the study describes overall, beyond this receptor: After pembrolizumab, tumor-resident clones, which were often undetectable in blood before treatment, expanded rapidly and then contracted, generally ahead of radiologic responses.

Its CDR3 holds 15 amino acids, cysteine through phenylalanine. Only CDR3 DNA is held: 45 bases, read in frame from base 1. Looking up the germline V gene yields CDR1 MDHEN and CDR2 SYDVKM. The germline V and J ends show losses of 8 bases and 3 bases respectively, and no gene match explains 13 bases of the junction. Concerning this clone: What this receptor recognizes is not known. Base qualities are missing; no much larger clone stands one base away.

For every enrolled patient, mismatch repair deficiency was confirmed by either polymerase chain reaction or immunohistochemistry. TCR sequencing was carried out for a few patients who responded to pembrolizumab therapy. The phase II trial prospectively tested pembrolizumab PD-1 blockade in advanced mismatch repair-deficient cancers regardless of tissue of origin. Serial peripheral blood T cell samples were collected before and at multiple times after starting PD-1 blockade. Blood sampling time points were reported as weeks after the first dose of pembrolizumab. Libraries were prepared through the immunoSEQ multiplex PCR assay. The table comes from immuneACCESS by way of TCRdb, which keeps in-frame sequences with V and J called. Part of the clones is missing from these tables; in studies checked, under half for an unresolved V gene and the rest for unknown reasons. For this sample there are about 120,000 clones; about 90% appear just once. The biggest ten clones account for approximately 12% of the sample.

This receptor was taken from an adult with mismatch repair-deficient cancer. The source was peripheral blood, collected 72 weeks after starting pembrolizumab. The rearranged segments are TRBV28 and TRBJ2-7, with 7 bases matching TRBD1. The DNA sequence is TGTGCCAGCGGACAGGATCCCTCACCCCTCTACGAGCAGTACTTC. Translated, it reads CASGQDPSPLYEQYF.